The rows below give T cell receptor beta chains drawn from one sample of a study of shared clonotypes between healthy human individuals. Sequenced by immunoSEQ multiplex PCR; TCRdb stores in-frame clones only, minus some. The table shows 2 million to 2.5 million clones, with about 93% occurring only once. Sequenced: naive CD8+ T cells from PBMCs. The source of these receptors is a young man in good health. Some clones in this sample may be carry-over from other donors' samples. The CDR3 runs from the conserved cysteine through the conserved F or W. The order of the fields is CDR3 protein, CDR3 DNA, D gene, V gene, clone size, J gene. A D gene is named only where the DNA matches it firmly. Size values are once, few and many counts, or a class for expanded clones, and some rows have none.

CDR3: CASIKTGTGPEAFF
DNA: TGTGCCAGCATCAAGACCGGGACAGGGCCCGAAGCTTTCTTT
D: TRBD1
V: TRBV7-9
size: NA
J: TRBJ1-1

CDR3: CASSRGGDSYYNEQFF
DNA: TGTGCCAGCAGCCGAGGGGGGGACAGCTACTACAATGAGCAGTTCTTC
D: NA
V: TRBV7-9
size: NA
J: TRBJ2-1

CDR3: CASSLGFAGQPQHF
DNA: TGTGCCAGCAGCTTGGGGTTCGCGGGTCAGCCCCAGCATTTT
D: NA
V: TRBV7-6
size: NA
J: TRBJ1-5

CDR3: CAISESTGFNYGYTF
DNA: TGTGCCATCAGTGAGTCTACAGGCTTTAACTATGGCTACACCTTC
D: NA
V: TRBV10-3
size: NA
J: TRBJ1-2

CDR3: CASSTRDSPFEGYTF
DNA: TGTGCCAGTAGTACTCGGGACAGTCCCTTTGAAGGCTACACCTTC
D: TRBD1
V: TRBV19
size: NA
J: TRBJ1-2

CDR3: CASSGTARVNEQFF
DNA: TGTGCCAGCAGCGGGACTGCGAGAGTTAATGAGCAGTTCTTC
D: NA
V: TRBV9
size: once
J: TRBJ2-1

CDR3: CASSPPSSYEQYF
DNA: TGTGCCAGCAGTCCCCCCAGCTCCTACGAGCAGTACTTC
D: NA
V: TRBV5-6
size: NA
J: TRBJ2-7

CDR3: CASSLEGAGARGYGYTF
DNA: TGTGCCAGCAGCTTAGAGGGTGCGGGGGCGCGGGGCTATGGCTACACCTTC
D: NA
V: TRBV7-6
size: NA
J: TRBJ1-2

CDR3: CASSPGTGFYEQYF
DNA: TGTGCCAGCAGCCCTGGGACAGGGTTCTACGAGCAGTACTTC
D: TRBD1
V: TRBV11-2
size: NA
J: TRBJ2-7

CDR3: CASSSVGRHMNTEAFF
DNA: TGTGCCAGCAGTTCTGTAGGCAGGCACATGAACACTGAAGCTTTCTTT
D: NA
V: TRBV27
size: NA
J: TRBJ1-1

CDR3: CASGSGTSGETQYF
DNA: TGTGCTAGTGGTTCGGGGACTAGCGGAGAGACCCAGTACTTC
D: TRBD2
V: TRBV12-5
size: NA
J: TRBJ2-5

CDR3: CASSWDRITNTGELFF
DNA: TGTGCCAGCAGCTGGGACAGAATTACGAACACCGGGGAGCTGTTTTTT
D: TRBD1
V: TRBV11-2
size: NA
J: TRBJ2-2

CDR3: CASSVGSRAEAFF
DNA: TGTGCCAGCAGCGTAGGGAGTCGGGCTGAAGCTTTCTTT
D: NA
V: TRBV9
size: NA
J: TRBJ1-1

CDR3: CASSFRGAGDTEAFF
DNA: TGTGCCAGCAGTTTTAGGGGGGCAGGGGACACTGAAGCTTTCTTT
D: NA
V: TRBV27
size: NA
J: TRBJ1-1

CDR3: CASSLGTGGYYNSPLHF
DNA: TGTGCCAGCAGTTTAGGGACAGGGGGTTACTATAATTCACCCCTCCACTTT
D: TRBD1
V: TRBV27
size: NA
J: TRBJ1-6

CDR3: CASSEGRQGFQETQYF
DNA: TGTGCCAGCAGTGAGGGCAGACAGGGCTTCCAAGAGACCCAGTACTTC
D: TRBD1
V: TRBV6-1
size: NA
J: TRBJ2-5

CDR3: CASSYGTGAYEQYF
DNA: TGTGCCAGCAGTTATGGGACAGGCGCCTACGAGCAGTACTTC
D: TRBD1
V: TRBV6-5
size: NA
J: TRBJ2-7

CDR3: CASSPGGGINTGELFF
DNA: TGTGCCAGCAGCCCAGGAGGGGGGATAAACACCGGGGAGCTGTTTTTT
D: NA
V: TRBV7-3
size: NA
J: TRBJ2-2

CDR3: CASSLPRGAGEIADTQYF
DNA: TGTGCCAGCAGCTTACCCCGGGGGGCGGGAGAGATAGCAGATACGCAGTATTTT
D: NA
V: TRBV7-9
size: once
J: TRBJ2-3

CDR3: CATSRDSSGTRYNEQFF
DNA: TGTGCCACCAGCAGAGATTCCTCCGGGACTAGATACAATGAGCAGTTCTTC
D: TRBD2
V: TRBV15
size: NA
J: TRBJ2-1

CDR3: CASSDPDSYNEQFF
DNA: TGTGCCAGCAGTGACCCGGATTCCTACAATGAGCAGTTCTTC
D: NA
V: TRBV6-4
size: NA
J: TRBJ2-1

CDR3: CASSLSENTEAFF
DNA: TGTGCCAGCAGCTTATCAGAGAACACTGAAGCTTTCTTT
D: NA
V: TRBV7-2
size: NA
J: TRBJ1-1

CDR3: CASSEKTSGGETQYF
DNA: TGTGCCAGCAGTGAAAAGACTAGCGGGGGGGAGACCCAGTACTTC
D: TRBD2
V: TRBV2
size: NA
J: TRBJ2-5

CDR3: CASSKDYSYNEQFF
DNA: TGTGCCAGCAGTAAAGATTACTCCTACAATGAGCAGTTCTTC
D: NA
V: TRBV6-5
size: NA
J: TRBJ2-1

CDR3: CASGLVMGVIAGELFF
DNA: TGTGCTAGTGGTTTGGTTATGGGGGTGATCGCCGGGGAGCTGTTTTTT
D: NA
V: TRBV12-5
size: NA
J: TRBJ2-2

CDR3: CASTSGRPTGKGEQYF
DNA: TGTGCCAGCACGTCAGGTCGACCCACAGGGAAGGGGGAGCAGTACTTC
D: NA
V: TRBV13
size: NA
J: TRBJ2-7

CDR3: CASSPPRLASYQETQYF
DNA: TGTGCCAGCAGCCCCCCTCGACTAGCGTCATACCAAGAGACCCAGTACTTC
D: TRBD2
V: TRBV7-9
size: NA
J: TRBJ2-5